These 9 T cell receptor beta chains share one sample of origin, sequenced in a study of blood T cells in healthy people across ages. Primed by a sample-barcoded 5' primer and a J-beta primer mix, a second PCR proceeded for about 6 to 12 cycles. TCRdb reanalysed the 5' RACE reads using MiXCR and keeps one entry per CDR3 protein. The sample consists of fewer than 950,000 distinct CDR3 sequences, under 40% of them appearing once. Material for sequencing was blood. These TCRs come from a man aged 18 to 29 in good health.

This clonotype was seen repeatedly, ten times or more. The chain couples TRBV7-2 to TRBJ2-4, with D maybe TRBD1 (5 bases). This CDR3 has 17 amino acids. Germline CDR1 reads SGHTA; CDR2 reads FQGNSA. Trimming stripped 1 base from V and 0 bases from J, with 13 bases between. The CDR3 protein is CASSLVDNQLAKNIQYF. For the CDR3, the DNA is TGTGCCAGCAGCTTAGTGGACAACCAGCTAGCCAAAAACATTCAGTACTTC.

In this sample, this clonotype turned up once. The J gene is TRBJ2-7, the V gene TRBV28, with a possible D match to TRBD2 (6 bases). The J call is in doubt because the DNA end fits TRBJ2-5 better. Germline V gene lookup returns CDR1 MDHEN and CDR2 SYDVKM. CDR3 length equals 14 residues. In nucleotides, the CDR3 is TGTGCCAGCAGCCCCGGAGGGGCTAGAGAGACCCAGTACTTC. It encodes CASSPGGARETQYF.

This chain connects TRBV4-3 to TRBJ1-1, with D unresolved. The germline V gene has CDR1 LGHNA and CDR2 YSLEER. The CDR3 runs 13 residues. The V end was cut by 0 bases, the J end by 5 bases, with 7 bases between. The CDR3 loop reads CASSQETGTEAFF. The CDR3, as DNA: TGCGCCAGCAGCCAAGAAACGGGGACTGAAGCTTTCTTT.

The V call is TRBV15, the J call TRBJ1-1, with TRBD1 identical over 9 bases. V dropped 1 base and J dropped 6; count of bases not matched to a gene: 6. CDR3 length: 15 residues. Germline lookup yields CDR1 LNHNV and CDR2 YYDKDF (reference sequence). The CDR3 sequence is CATSRGTGERAEAFF. DNA for the CDR3: TGTGCCACCAGCAGAGGGACAGGGGAAAGGGCTGAAGCTTTCTTT.

This clonotype was seen a few times. The chain uses TRBV3-1 and TRBJ2-5, with a tentative D call TRBD2 (5 bases). CDR1 is LGHDT, CDR2 YNNKEL, per germline (reference sequence). The CDR3 extends over 15 amino acids. V gave up 4 bases and J gave up 3 bases, with 15 bases separating them. This CDR3 reads CASSLVAGVKETQYF. CDR3 nucleotide sequence: TGTGCCAGCAGCCTCGTTGCCGGGGTGAAAGAGACCCAGTACTTC.

The CDR3 is CASSQDLSGRKTQYF. CDR3 coding DNA: TGCGCCAGCAGCCAAGATCTGTCGGGTCGAAAAACCCAGTACTTC. The rearrangement uses TRBV4-3 and TRBJ2-5; D is unresolved. The CDR3 spans 15 residues. CDR1 is LGHNA and CDR2 is YSLEER in the germline V gene. V lost 0 bases and J 8 bases, leaving 16 bases between the germline ends.

The chain has TRBV9 and TRBJ2-5; 10 nucleotides line up with TRBD1. With the DNA end fitting TRBJ2-7 better, the J assignment may be wrong. Germline V gene data show CDR1 as SGDLS and CDR2 as YYNGEE. The CDR3 runs 15 residues. As DNA, the CDR3 is TGTGCCAGCAGCGTGTTGACAGGGGGCATGAACGAGCAGTACTTC. Its protein is CASSVLTGGMNEQYF.

The rearrangement links TRBV6-2 or TRBV6-3 to TRBJ1-2; possibly TRBD1 for D (5 bases). Germline CDR1 MNHEY, CDR2 SVGEGT. V gave up 8 bases and J gave up 5 bases, with 24 bases separating them. The CDR3 sequence is 16 residues long. The CDR3 region has the DNA TGTGCCAGCCACCCCCACACGGCGTTGGGGGTATATGGCTACACCTTC. This encodes CASHPHTALGVYGYTF.

This clonotype has only a few counts. The chain is built from TRBV5-1 and TRBJ2-3, with D perhaps TRBD1 or TRBD2 (5 bases each). Germline lookup yields CDR1 SGHRS and CDR2 YFSETQ. The V gene lost 5 bases and the J gene lost 0 bases, with 13 bases spanning the gap. CDR3 size: 15 residues. Here the CDR3 DNA reads TGCGCCAGCAGGGAGAGGGGTCGGAGCACAGATACGCAGTATTTT. Translation gives CASRERGRSTDTQYF.